The rows below give T cell receptor beta chains drawn from one sample of a study of shared clonotypes between healthy human individuals. TCRdb's table, derived via immunoSEQ multiplex PCR, lists solely in-frame clones and lacks some. The profile covers some 2.4 million clones, with 93% appearing a single time and 0.36% taken by the ten largest. Source material: naive CD4+ T cells from PBMCs. Receptor source: a man younger than 30 in good health. Some clones in this sample may be carry-over from other donors' samples. Each CDR3 is given with its conserved first and last residue. The order of the fields is D gene, clone size, J gene, V gene, CDR3 DNA, CDR3 protein. D genes are given only for firm matches. Some rows mark clone size as missing; the rest say once, few, many or name a class of expanded clone.

>-|-|TRBJ1-5|TRBV6-6
TGTGCCAGCAGTTACTCGGGGGAGGTTTTCCAGCCCCAGCATTTT
CASSYSGEVFQPQHF
>-|-|TRBJ2-2|TRBV11-2
TGTGCCAGCAGCTTAGGTTGGGGAACGAACACCGGGGAGCTGTTTTTT
CASSLGWGTNTGELFF
>TRBD1|-|TRBJ2-1|TRBV19
TGTGCCAGTAATTTGGACGGACAGGCGGATGAGCAGTTCTTC
CASNLDGQADEQFF
>TRBD1|-|TRBJ2-7|TRBV6-4
TGTGCCAGCAGTGAATGGGACAGGGCCCACGAGCAGTACTTC
CASSEWDRAHEQYF
>-|-|TRBJ2-5|TRBV25-1
TGTGCCAGCAGTGACCTGGGACCGCGCCCGGAGACCCAGTACTTC
CASSDLGPRPETQYF
>-|-|TRBJ1-4|TRBV30
TGTGCCTGGAGTTTGCAGGGGGAAAAACTGTTTTTT
CAWSLQGEKLFF
>-|-|TRBJ1-1|TRBV7-9
TGTGCCAGCAGCTTAGACCGCTCGACGCGGGGGACTGAAGCTTTCTTT
CASSLDRSTRGTEAFF
>-|few|TRBJ1-1|TRBV29-1
TGCAGCGTTGCGTTGTACAGGGAACTGGGGGCTTTCTTT
CSVALYRELGAFF
>TRBD2|-|TRBJ2-1|TRBV4-1
TGCGCCAGCAGCCAATTCGCCGGGACTAGTATGAATGAGCAGTTCTTC
CASSQFAGTSMNEQFF
>TRBD2|-|TRBJ2-1|TRBV5-1
TGCGCCAGCAGTGAACTAGCGGGAGGGAGGGCCTACAATGAGCAGTTCTTC
CASSELAGGRAYNEQFF
>-|-|TRBJ2-1|TRBV6-5
TGTGCCAGCAGTGCCACAGGGCCCTACAATGAGCAGTTCTTC
CASSATGPYNEQFF
>-|once|TRBJ1-2|TRBV2
TGTGCCAGCAGTGAGGGGCTGGCAGCCCGGGGCTACACCTTC
CASSEGLAARGYTF
>-|-|TRBJ1-2|TRBV19
TGTGCCAGTAGTATCGGGGACTATGGCTACACCTTC
CASSIGDYGYTF
>-|-|TRBJ2-1|TRBV29-1
TGCAGCGCTGTCCGGGACGGCGGAGCGGCAACCCGCGGGCAGTTCTTC
CSAVRDGGAATRGQFF
>-|once|TRBJ2-3|TRBV7-2
TGTGCCAGCAGCTTAATATCGGGGGTAGTAGATACGCAGTATTTT
CASSLISGVVDTQYF
>-|-|TRBJ2-3|TRBV5-1
TGCGCCAGCAGCTTTTCGGTGACGCTAACTTTT
CASSFSVTLTF
>-|-|TRBJ2-7|TRBV28
TGTGCCAGCAGTTTTACTGACACTACCCACGAGCAGTACTTC
CASSFTDTTHEQYF
>-|-|TRBJ1-1|TRBV19
TGTGCCAGTAGTAAAGTCCTCGGGGTGGGAAGGCCTGAAGCTTTCTTT
CASSKVLGVGRPEAFF
>-|-|TRBJ1-1|TRBV7-9
TGTGCCAGCAGCTTAGCACCAGGGCTGAACACTGAAGCTTTCTTT
CASSLAPGLNTEAFF
>TRBD1|-|TRBJ1-5|TRBV28
TGTGCCAGCAGTTTATTTCGAGGACAGGGAAGCAATCAGCCCCAGCATTTT
CASSLFRGQGSNQPQHF
>TRBD2|-|TRBJ2-7|TRBV7-9
TGTGCCAGCAGCTCCCTGGCTAGCGGGGACTACGAGCAGTACTTC
CASSSLASGDYEQYF
>TRBD2|-|TRBJ2-3|TRBV27
TGTGCCAGCAGGATTAGCGGGGGCACAGATACGCAGTATTTT
CASRISGGTDTQYF
>TRBD1|-|TRBJ1-3|TRBV7-2
TGTGCCAGCAGCTTGAGACAGGGCACCGGAAACACCATATATTTT
CASSLRQGTGNTIYF
>TRBD2|once|TRBJ2-3|TRBV5-5
TGTGCCAGCAGCACCGGACTAGCGCCTTGGGGCACAGATACGCAGTATTTT
CASSTGLAPWGTDTQYF
>-|few|TRBJ1-1|TRBV10-3
TGTGCCATCAGTGAGTGGACCGCCGGGGCTTTCTTT
CAISEWTAGAFF
>-|-|TRBJ1-1|TRBV23-1
TGCGCCAGCCCCCCGCGTTGGGGATGCACTGAAGCTTTCTTT
CASPPRWGCTEAFF
>-|-|TRBJ1-1|TRBV6-4
TGTGCCAGCAGTGACCCGGGGGGTTGGGCTGAAGCTTTCTTT
CASSDPGGWAEAFF
>-|-|TRBJ2-1|TRBV28
TGTGCCAGCAGTTCAACTGCGGGCGGAGGTCTGAGGAGGTTCTTC
CASSSTAGGGLRRFF
>TRBD1|once|TRBJ2-3|TRBV7-8
TGTGCCAGCAGCCCTAGGACAGGGCAGGGAGATACGCAGTATTTT
CASSPRTGQGDTQYF
>TRBD2|-|TRBJ2-5|TRBV25-1
TGTGCCAGCAGTGAAACTAGCGGGAGTTTAGAGACCCAGTACTTC
CASSETSGSLETQYF
>-|-|TRBJ2-6|TRBV5-1
TGCGCCAGCAGCTTGGTGGAAAGTGAGGCCAACGTCCTGACTTTC
CASSLVESEANVLTF
>-|-|TRBJ2-7|TRBV7-2
TGTGCCAGCAGCTTAACCCGTCAGCAGTACTTC
CASSLTRQQYF
>-|-|TRBJ1-5|TRBV27
TGTGCCAGCAGTTTATTTGGGGTCGGCAATCAGCCCCAGCATTTT
CASSLFGVGNQPQHF
>-|-|TRBJ1-2|TRBV30
TGTGCCTGGAGTTTGATCGGGATAGGTGGCTACACCTTC
CAWSLIGIGGYTF
>-|-|TRBJ2-3|TRBV7-9
TGTGCCAGCAGCTGGGCAGATACGCAGTATTTT
CASSWADTQYF
>TRBD2|-|TRBJ2-1|TRBV27
TGTGCCAGCAGTTTGCGACGAACCGGGACTAGCGGGAAGTCCTACAATGAGCAGTTCTTC
CASSLRRTGTSGKSYNEQFF
>TRBD1|-|TRBJ1-4|TRBV7-2
TGTGCCAGCAGCTTTCGGGACAGCCGGGAAAAACTGTTTTTT
CASSFRDSREKLFF